The source of this T cell receptor beta chain is a study of cytomegalovirus exposure and HLA in healthy donors (dated by TCRdb to the late 2010s). With respect to the entire study: An earlier analysis of around 600 of the donors reported roughly 270 Gb of sequence data and 120 million or so unique TCR beta sequences from some 180 million T cells. An early release covering roughly 600 HLA-typed donors comprised approximately 290 gigabases of sequencing data and around 85 million unique TCR sequences. Of the roughly 400 genotyped donors, approximately 81% were placed in the genetic ancestry cluster associated with self-reported Caucasian donors. The study was designed to test whether signatures of past pathogen exposure could be identified by cataloging public T cell receptors. The T cell repertoires of several hundred subjects were profiled by immunosequencing and related to cytomegalovirus serostatus. A separate validation cohort of about 110 different subjects was used in addition to the approximately 700-subject first cohort. High-throughput TCR immunosequencing, statistical association of individual TCRs with disease status, and machine learning were combined to predict cytomegalovirus infection status. A later analysis re-analyzed previously published TCR beta repertoires from 600 to 850 donors and added high-resolution HLA genotyping to study TCR occurrence patterns. In the later analysis, no new phenotypic data were used to find candidate immune exposures; instead, reliance was placed on TCR beta sequences and their occurrence across donors. In an earlier analysis of about 590 of the donors, high-throughput TCR beta sequencing was used to judge whether each TCR beta V gene segment behaved as functional or pseudogenic. Donor age, sex, ethnicity and CMV serostatus were compiled together with the repertoire data. A later genetic analysis took genome-wide SNP genotypes for about three fifths of the 666 donors and used that subset as a discovery cohort. Every repertoire in the discovery cohort had been generated on one and the same sequencing platform. Class I and class II HLA loci were covered by the typing at four-digit resolution. Typing coverage differed by locus: A, B, C, DRB1 and DQB1 were typed in roughly 620-630 donors, DQA1 in 522, DPA1 in roughly 590, and DPB1 in just under 480. Five DR-DQ haplotypes were treated as single units for association and clustering because of strong linkage in the cohort. Among 300 to 500 genotyped donors of the cohort, an average of around 240,000 unique TCR beta nucleotide sequences was sequenced per donor, of which about 19% were non-productive. General findings and caveats noted by the study authors: A few of the identified cytomegalovirus-associated TCR beta chains were confirmed in vitro to be specific for cytomegalovirus antigens. Most TCR sequences were observed very rarely across donors, whereas some public TCRs were present in many individuals. A further reported finding was that TCR beta sequences accurately predicted the HLA-A and HLA-B alleles for most subjects in the first cohort. When HLA alleles, especially DR and DQ, strongly co-occurred, TCR associations were difficult to assign to individual alleles. The study listed 164 TCR beta chains as associated with cytomegalovirus. In a later analysis, TCR association rates were found to vary across HLA loci, with the most associated TCRs seen for DRB1 alleles and the fewest for HLA-C alleles. A cluster of highly shared sequence variants was judged likely to be a technical artifact of the sequencing pipeline. The authors suggested that the approach could potentially be extended to other disease states and immunological phenotypes. The classifier was reported to diagnose cytomegalovirus status with high specificity and sensitivity in both the original cohort and the validation cohort. Because counts were too low, 15 to 20 rarely observed V segments, including chromosome 9 orphons, were left out of the earlier analysis of 587 of the donors. According to a later analysis, most CMV-associated TCR beta chains appeared to be HLA-restricted, and the HLA associations seemed to be driven largely by CMV exposure. This cohort had only TCR beta chains sequenced, and the lack of alpha or paired-chain data limited which features could be detected. In a later genetic analysis, fewer N-insertions in productive TCRs were reported among donors in an Asian-associated ancestry cluster than the approximately 710-donor mean. In an earlier analysis of around 600 of the donors, most TCR beta V segments were observed in productive rearrangements about 87% or about 30% of the time, broadly matching IMGT annotations. CMV serostatus was the only immune exposure information available for the cohort. According to a later analysis, parvovirus B19, influenza, CMV and Epstein-Barr virus appeared linked to several top co-occurrence clusters. A later analysis associated around 16,000 TCR beta sequences with specific HLA alleles at a false discovery rate of 0.05. An association between a missense DCLRE1C variant and V-gene and J-gene trimming of TCR beta chains was found in a later genetic analysis and replicated in an independent cohort. Because HLA typing was unavailable for some donors at each locus, only the typed subset was used in association tests. In a later analysis, HLA-associated TCR beta chains were found to be more clonally expanded and to have lower generation probabilities than equally common non-associated chains. The presence/absence analyses assumed that sequencing depth was roughly uniform across donors, and that assumption may not be true. The 87-base-pair reads could not distinguish some IMGT-functional V segments, including TRBV6-2 and TRBV6-3, so those segments were excluded. Correlated functional status among segregating V segments might be attributable to linkage disequilibrium, but an unknown experimental factor could not be ruled out.

On this clone itself: The antigen this receptor binds is unknown. No clone much larger than this one lies a single base away; base qualities are absent.

V sheds 4 bases and J sheds 3 bases, leaving 9 bases between their ends. Reading the germline V gene gives CDR1 SGHVS and CDR2 FQNEAQ. The CDR3 contains 14 residues, cysteine and phenylalanine counted. Only the CDR3 DNA stays, 42 bases, in frame from base 1. The cohort was made up of 500 to 800 healthy bone marrow donors. At the time of sampling, every cohort member was nominally healthy, though immune exposures that went unrecorded were likely present. The donor tested CMV seropositive, placing the donor among the roughly 300 seropositive members of the cohort. Every donor gave a peripheral blood sample, and the peripheral blood mononuclear cells from that sample were used for TCR beta sequencing. Genomic DNA extraction from the blood cell samples was performed with the Qiagen DNeasy Blood Extraction Kit. To prepare the library, the immunoSEQ multiplex PCR assay was applied. The multiplex PCR relied on a mix of 60 forward primers for TCR Vbeta segments and 13 reverse primers for TCR Jbeta segments. The CDR3 region of rearranged TCR beta genes was amplified from genomic DNA with a multiplex PCR assay. On the Illumina HiSeq System, the amplified TCR beta libraries were sequenced as 87-base-pair reads. The original methods were these. Across the 700 or so repertoires, a later analysis counted 80 million or so unique TCR beta chains, around 10 million of which were shared by at least two donors. A nearest-neighbor algorithm error-corrected the raw reads and collapsed the reads into unique sequences, merging closely related sequences to remove PCR and sequencing errors. To assign V, D and J gene segments, CDR3 sequences were aligned to IMGT reference sequences. For a sequence to be retained, a match of at least six nucleotides to both a V gene segment and a J gene segment was required. Rearrangements were classified as productive when the CDR3 lacked stop codons and remained in frame with V and J, and all other rearrangements were classified as non-productive. Following IMGT convention, CDR3 was defined as the stretch from the second conserved V-encoded cysteine to the conserved J-encoded phenylalanine. In an earlier analysis of 587 of the donors, sequences lacking an unambiguous match to a single V gene segment were excluded. In an earlier analysis of a few hundred of the donors, a V segment was called functional when productive rearrangements were above 56.7%, and segregating when the standard deviation between donors exceeded 5%. A statistical classification framework was built for diagnosing cytomegalovirus status from the catalog of TCR beta chain sequences. V and J gene assignment, in a later analysis, came from comparing TCR nucleotide sequences with IMGT/GENE-DB human TR gene sequences. A later analysis assigned CDR3 sequences and most-parsimonious VDJ recombination scenarios with the TCRdist pipeline. In a later analysis, each TCR beta chain was defined by its CDR3 amino acid sequence together with its V-gene family, and reads lacking a unique V-gene family were excluded. In a later analysis, 450 to 600 highly shared, low-generation-probability nucleotide sequences were removed to address suspected cross-contamination and a sequencing artifact. A later analysis calculated a clonal expansion index for each public chain from normalized within-repertoire ranks of inferred template counts. In a later analysis, generation probabilities were computed using a VDJ recombination model fitted to out-of-frame rearrangements, and the results were checked against IGoR. In a later analysis, hypergeometric tests were used to score TCR-TCR, TCR-HLA and TCR-CMV co-occurrence, with a repertoire-size bias correction applied to TCR pairs. In a later analysis, false discovery rates were estimated by permuting HLA or CMV assignments 20 times. In a later analysis, co-occurring TCRs were grouped using DBSCAN, and TCRdist sequence similarity was added for clustering within HLA-allele-positive subsets. Co-occurrence clustering excluded repertoires with fewer than 30,000 or more than 120,000 public chains, plus five with anomalous nucleotide sharing. Entries here come from immuneACCESS through TCRdb and include only in-frame sequences with V and J called. Some clones fail to appear in such tables; in the studies checked, an unresolved V gene covers under half of the shortfall, and the cause of the remainder is unknown. The V and J calls and clone size were taken over from that table, and D and trimming were inferred from the DNA. This sample comprises roughly 190,000 clones, approximately 11% of them detected only once. More than 7% of the sample is taken by the ten largest.

The source of this sequence is a man aged 50-59 years in good health and CMV-seropositive. Specimen: PBMCs. The chain links TRBV7-8 with TRBJ2-2; matching of 6 bases hints at TRBD2 as the D gene. The DNA reads TGTGCCAGCAGCTACGGGACTGACACCGGGGAGCTGTTTTTT. This encodes CASSYGTDTGELFF.